The 22 T cell receptor beta chains given below trace back to one sample, sequenced in a study of T-cell memory formation after mild COVID-19 (dated by TCRdb to the early 2020s). The library was obtained by 5' RACE. The run used an Illumina NovaSeq 6000. Clones were called with MiXCR by TCRdb after fastp trimmed the public reads at Q25, and only in-frame beta chains were retained. Each entry merges the rows of one CDR3 protein and shows their most common DNA and genes. The sample table shows 550,000 to 600,000 distinct CDR3 sequences, and around 16% are seen once. The top ten constitute just over 8% of the sample. The sequencing sample was made of PBMCs or a T cell subset sorted from them (not recorded which). The receptors here all came from an adult woman who had mild COVID-19 (a few samples of this study predate the infection). The sample titles of this study are shuffled in the database, so cell type and time point are left out; the donor was told from shared clones.

This clonotype was picked up a small number of times. The J gene is TRBJ2-5, the V gene TRBV7-9; D may be TRBD1 (6 bases). The CDR3 is made up of 14 amino acids. Trimming removed 6 bases from V and 2 bases from J, with 13 bases in between. Germline CDR1 and CDR2: SEHNR and FQNEAQ (reference sequence). Written as DNA, the CDR3 is TGTGCCAGCAGGCTAGGGACAAATCAAGAGACCCAGTACTTC. Translating gives CASRLGTNQETQYF.

The CDR3 DNA sequence: TGCAGTGCTACTAAACCACCCAACCGGGACAGGGGGGTTTCGGCCCAGCATTTT. Translation: CSATKPPNRDRGVSAQHF. This chain connects TRBV20-1 to TRBJ1-5, with 11 bases fitting TRBD1. J lost 11 bases, V lost 4 bases, and 22 bases had no gene match. The CDR3 sequence is 18 residues long. CDR1 DFQATT and CDR2 SNEGSKA come from the germline V gene (reference sequence).

This clonotype appeared a few times. The chain employs TRBV9 and TRBJ1-4, with D perhaps matching TRBD1 (6 bases). Trimming removed 4 bases at V and 5 bases at J, with 15 bases between. The germline gives CDR1 SGDLS, CDR2 YYNGEE. The length of the CDR3 is 15 residues. CDR3 in amino acids: CASSLGGGLNEKLFF. CDR3 DNA: TGTGCCAGCAGCTTAGGTGGGGGGCTGAATGAAAAACTGTTTTTT.

The chain carries TRBV6-5 and TRBJ1-2; maybe TRBD1 (5 bases). Trimming took 2 bases from V and 4 from J, leaving 11 bases between them. The CDR3 has 14 amino acids. From germline, CDR1 is MNHEY and CDR2 SVGAGI. The CDR3 nucleotides are TGTGCCAGCAGTTACACAGGCCGGAGCTATGGCTACACCTTC. It specifies CASSYTGRSYGYTF.

This clonotype came up a few times. The rearrangement links TRBV5-5 to TRBJ2-5; TRBD2 is a possible D gene (6 bases). The CDR3 is made up of 16 amino acids. Trimming pared 0 bases from V and 4 bases from J, leaving 16 bases between. Germline CDR1 and CDR2: SGHKS and YYEKEE (reference sequence). The CDR3 here is CASSLDPGGGRETQYF. The CDR3 DNA is TGTGCCAGCAGCTTGGACCCCGGCGGAGGGCGAGAGACCCAGTACTTC.

This clonotype was detected a few times. The J gene is TRBJ1-2, the V gene TRBV5-1; a possible D gene is TRBD1 (5 bases). Germline assignment: CDR1 SGHRS and CDR2 YFSETQ. The length of the CDR3 is 14 residues. Trimming took off 0 bases at V and 6 bases at J, with 12 bases between the two ends. In nucleotides, the CDR3 is TGCGCCAGCAGCTTGGAGGGCAGGGAGGATGGCTACACCTTC. Protein sequence: CASSLEGREDGYTF. Combining the CDR3 with reference TRBV5-1 and TRBJ1-2 gives the whole variable domain KAGVTQTPRYLIKTRGQQVTLSCSPISGHRSVSWYQQTPGQGLQFLFEYFSETQRNKGNFPGRFSGRQFSNSRSEMNVSTLELGDSALYLCASSLEGREDGYTFGSGTRLTVV.

The chain is built from TRBV24-1 and TRBJ2-5; possibly TRBD2 for D (5 bases). There are 13 residues in the CDR3. Germline V CDR1 and CDR2: KGHDR, SFDVKD. The V end lost 2 bases, the J end lost 9 bases, and 12 bases lay between the germline ends. The CDR3 region is CATSDSTARAQYF. The CDR3 nucleotides read TGTGCCACCAGTGATTCGACGGCGAGGGCCCAGTACTTC.

In this sample, this clonotype turned up a few times. The CDR3 DNA sequence: TGCAGTGCTATCTCCAGGAGCGCCTCCTACACAGATACGCAGTATTTT. Its protein product is CSAISRSASYTDTQYF. The V and J genes are TRBV20-1 and TRBJ2-3; D remains unclear. This CDR3 is 16 amino acids long. Trimming removed 4 bases at V and 2 bases at J, with 19 bases between. Germline CDR1 and CDR2: DFQATT and SNEGSKA (reference sequence).

The chain recombines TRBV30 with TRBJ1-5; D may be TRBD1 (5 bases). Germline CDR1 GTSNPN, CDR2 SVGIG (reference sequence). The CDR3 is 15 residues long. V was cut by 2 bases and J by 7 bases, with 18 bases left in between. The CDR3 coding sequence is TGTGCCTGGAGTCCTCCGGACGGGACGGTCCAGCCCCAGCATTTT. Amino acid sequence: CAWSPPDGTVQPQHF.

This sequence joins TRBV20-1 and TRBJ2-1; 7 positions agree with TRBD2. V was clipped by 1 base and J by 7 bases; unmatched bases: 10. CDR3 length: 15 residues. CDR1 and CDR2 from the germline V gene are DFQATT and SNEGSKA (reference sequence). The CDR3, as DNA: TGCAGTGCTAGAGGGGGGACTACAAGCAGGAATGAGCAGTTCTTC. Translating gives CSARGGTTSRNEQFF.

This chain uses TRBV3-1 with TRBJ2-2; perhaps TRBD2 as D (6 bases). This CDR3 has 17 residues. The V and J ends lost 0 bases and 1 base respectively, with 12 bases between them. The germline CDR1 and CDR2 sequences are LGHDT and YNNKEL (reference sequence). CDR3 sequence reads: CASSQDRRVLNTGELFF. The CDR3 nucleotides are TGTGCCAGCAGCCAAGATCGGAGGGTCCTGAACACCGGGGAGCTGTTTTTT. The whole variable domain, remainder taken from reference TRBV3-1 and TRBJ2-2, is DTAVSQTPKYLVTQMGNDKSIKCEQNLGHDTMYWYKQDSKKFLKIMFSYNNKELIINETVPNRFSPKSPDKAHLNLHINSLELGDSAVYFCASSQDRRVLNTGELFFGEGSRLTVL.

This clonotype was detected only a few times. J is TRBJ2-2 and V is TRBV5-6, with D possibly TRBD2 on 6 matching bases. The CDR3 loop spans 16 amino acids. Trimming left V 1 base short and J 5 bases short, with 15 bases between. Germline V gene data show CDR1 as SGHDT and CDR2 as YYEEEE. The CDR3, as DNA: TGTGCCAGCAGCTTGTGGGGGAGGTATTTGACCGGGGAGCTGTTTTTT. This sequence encodes CASSLWGRYLTGELFF.

This clonotype was detected many times. The chain is built from TRBV19 and TRBJ2-2; D is undetermined. V dropped 3 bases and J dropped 1 base, with 6 bases sitting between them. This CDR3 region has 14 residues. Germline values: CDR1 LNHDA, CDR2 SQIVND (reference sequence). CDR3 residues: CASSISENTGELFF. CDR3 nucleotide sequence: TGTGCCAGTAGTATTTCAGAGAACACCGGGGAGCTGTTTTTT.

This clonotype was counted a few times. The chain is built from TRBV7-2 and TRBJ1-1; perhaps TRBD1 as D (6 bases). This CDR3 spans 15 amino acids. V shed 5 bases and J shed 1 base, with 14 bases lying between them. In germline, CDR1 is SGHTA, CDR2 FQGNSA. The CDR3 is CASSPLGGTNTEAFF. The DNA of the CDR3 is TGTGCCAGCAGCCCCCTAGGGGGGACGAACACTGAAGCTTTCTTT.

V usage is TRBV5-1 and J usage is TRBJ1-1; D is perhaps TRBD1 (6 bases). The CDR3 has 14 amino acids. Trimming took 4 bases from V and 7 from J, leaving 17 bases between them. Germline lookup yields CDR1 SGHRS and CDR2 YFSETQ. For the CDR3, the DNA is TGCGCCAGCAGCAAACCACACAGGGAAGGTGAAGCTTTCTTT. This translates into CASSKPHREGEAFF. Drawing the rest from reference TRBV5-1 and TRBJ1-1, the complete variable domain is KAGVTQTPRYLIKTRGQQVTLSCSPISGHRSVSWYQQTPGQGLQFLFEYFSETQRNKGNFPGRFSGRQFSNSRSEMNVSTLELGDSALYLCASSKPHREGEAFFGQGTRLTVV.

This chain connects TRBV5-4 to TRBJ2-7; the D is unclear. CDR3 length: 14 residues. The germline CDR1 and CDR2 sequences are SGHNT and YYREEE (reference sequence). Trimming shortened V by 1 base and J by 0 bases, and 8 bases separated the two germline ends. CDR3 sequence reads: CASSLYHGSYEQYF. Here the CDR3 DNA reads TGTGCCAGCAGCTTGTACCACGGCTCCTACGAGCAGTACTTC.

This clonotype was observed a handful of times. The V gene is TRBV12-3 or TRBV12-4, the J gene TRBJ2-7; D unresolved. V gave up 6 bases and J gave up 4 bases, with 10 bases separating them. The CDR3 consists of 12 residues. The CDR3 is CASSSTIYEQYF. CDR3 DNA: TGTGCCAGCAGCTCGACAATTTACGAGCAGTACTTC.

The chain is built from TRBV12-3 or TRBV12-4 and TRBJ1-6, with a possible D match to TRBD1 (6 bases). The CDR3 length is 16 residues. V shed 6 bases and J shed 6 bases, with 18 bases lying between them. CDR3 loop: CASRPSGGERNSPLHF. CDR3 bases: TGTGCCAGCAGACCCAGCGGGGGCGAACGTAATTCACCCCTCCACTTT.

The chain combines TRBV6-5 with TRBJ1-1, with a weak D call TRBD1 (5 bases). The germline V and J ends were trimmed by 7 bases and 11 bases, with 20 bases remaining between them. Germline V gives CDR1 MNHEY, CDR2 SVGAGI. The CDR3 is 13 residues long. DNA of the CDR3: TGTGCCAGCAAAGGGGTCTACAAGGGTAAGGCTTTCTTT. It codes for CASKGVYKGKAFF.

This clonotype has a count of ten or more. The chain has TRBV7-2 and TRBJ2-7; the D gene could be TRBD1 or TRBD2 (5 bases each). The germline V gene has CDR1 SGHTA and CDR2 FQGNSA. CDR3 length equals 17 residues. V was clipped by 1 base and J by 4 bases, with 20 bases between them. CDR3 nucleotide sequence: TGTGCCAGCAGCTTAGGAGCCCCTAGGGGACGGGGTTACGAGCAGTACTTC. Its translation: CASSLGAPRGRGYEQYF. Full variable domain (missing parts from reference TRBV7-2 and TRBJ2-7): GAGVSQSPSNKVTEKGKDVELRCDPISGHTALYWYRQSLGQGLEFLIYFQGNSAPDKSGLPSDRFSAERTGGSVSTLTIQRTQQEDSAVYLCASSLGAPRGRGYEQYFGPGTRLTVT.

This clonotype was observed a handful of times. This chain links TRBV25-1 with TRBJ2-3, with TRBD2 matching over 8 bases. The germline gives CDR1 MGHDK, CDR2 SYGVNS. The CDR3 is 16 residues long. V was pared by 6 bases and J by 8 bases, with 16 bases of the junction left unmatched. The CDR3 sequence: CASRKGLAGGHGTQYF. CDR3 sequence (DNA): TGTGCCAGCAGGAAAGGTTTGGCGGGGGGCCATGGTACGCAGTATTTT.

This clonotype was observed many times. The chain couples TRBV29-1 to TRBJ2-1; 7 bases agree with TRBD2. The germline V gene encodes CDR1 SQVTM and CDR2 ANQGSEA. With V trimmed by 0 bases and J by 7 bases, 9 bases remained unmatched. The CDR3 has 15 amino acids. The CDR3 nucleotides are TGCAGCGTTGAAGAGGGGCGGGAGCGGAGGAATGAGCAGTTCTTC. As protein: CSVEEGRERRNEQFF.